This passage covers 7 T cell receptor beta chains from one sample sequenced in a study of blood T cell repertoires in COVID-19. Sequencing was performed with immunoSEQ multiplex PCR; in TCRdb, only in-frame clones are kept and a portion is missing. The table lists approximately 220,000 clones, roughly 80% of them singletons. What was sequenced was peripheral blood. The receptor source for this set is an elderly woman with acute or convalescent COVID-19.

The chain is built from TRBV6-5 and TRBJ2-2; 8 bases agree with TRBD2. Germline CDR1 and CDR2: MNHEY and SVGAGI. V shed 10 bases, J shed 6 bases, and the junction held 13 bases outside the gene matches. CDR3 length: 15 amino acids. As DNA, the CDR3 is TGTGCCACCCACCGGGAGGGAGCAGGGTCCGGGGAGCTGTTTTTT. This translates into CATHREGAGSGELFF.

V and J are TRBV7-9 and TRBJ1-1; the match to TRBD1 covers 7 bases. The CDR3 length is 16 residues. Germline CDR1 reads SEHNR; CDR2 reads FQNEAQ (reference sequence). V was pared by 5 bases and J by 0 bases, with 9 bases of the junction left unmatched. CDR3 nucleotide sequence: TGTGCCAGCAGCCCCGGACAGGCTACTATGAACACTGAAGCTTTCTTT. Translating gives CASSPGQATMNTEAFF.

The chain joins TRBV7-8 to TRBJ1-2; unclear D gene. This CDR3 region has 14 residues. V lost 5 bases, J lost 4 bases, and 14 bases lay in between. Germline loops: CDR1 SGHVS, CDR2 FQNEAQ. CDR3 sequence (DNA): TGTGCCAGCAGCCTTAGGACTGACTTCTATGGCTACACCTTC. It encodes CASSLRTDFYGYTF.

The chain couples TRBV10-3 to TRBJ1-5; 7 bases align to TRBD1. This CDR3 has 14 amino acids. The ends lost 10 bases at V and 5 bases at J; junction bases unmatched: 11. Germline V CDR1 and CDR2: ENHRY, SYGVKD. CDR3: CASNPGQSDQPQHF. CDR3 bases: TGTGCCAGCAACCCGGGACAGTCCGATCAGCCCCAGCATTTT.

This clone was recorded only once. The chain combines TRBV28 with TRBJ2-7, with D perhaps matching TRBD1 (7 bases). The V end was cut by 5 bases, the J end by 7 bases, with 12 bases between. Germline values: CDR1 MDHEN, CDR2 SYDVKM. The CDR3 has 12 amino acids. For the CDR3, the DNA is TGTGCCAGCAGTGAACAGGGGAGGGAGCAGTACTTC. Its translation is CASSEQGREQYF.

CDR3 nucleotides: TGTGCCAGCAGTTACTCGGGGCTAGCGGGGGGGAATGAGCAGTTCTTC. Protein sequence: CASSYSGLAGGNEQFF. The chain couples TRBV6-2 or TRBV6-3 to TRBJ2-1, with TRBD2 matching 12 bases. V was pared by 0 bases and J by 7 bases, with 4 bases of the junction left unmatched. The CDR3 length is 16 residues. The germline V gene has CDR1 MNHEY and CDR2 SVGEGT.

The chain joins TRBV7-9 to TRBJ1-4; tentatively, D is TRBD1 (6 bases). The CDR3 covers 14 residues. Trimming took 8 bases from V and 3 from J, leaving 13 bases between them. CDR1 is SEHNR and CDR2 is FQNEAQ in the germline V gene (reference sequence). CDR3 loop: CASGETGSNEKLFF. Here the CDR3 DNA reads TGTGCCAGCGGAGAAACAGGGTCTAATGAAAAACTGTTTTTT.